Included here is one T cell receptor (beta chain) sequence, with context. The target antigen is unknown. Some clones are missing from TCRdb's copy, which holds only in-frame ones; the method was immunoSEQ multiplex PCR. The data contain approximately 180,000 clones, 70% to 90% of them singletons. This sample was included in a study of T cell responses to AZD1222 COVID-19 vaccine. General observations from the study: Nearly half of spike-specific TCRs reportedly target variant regions that are unmutated in the B.1.351 and B.1.1.7 variants.

J lost 2 bases, V lost 5 bases, and 8 bases had no gene match. The CDR3 extends over 18 amino acids. The germline gives CDR1 MNHEY, CDR2 SVGEGT. The receptor was isolated from an adult who received the MenACWY meningococcal vaccine as a control. The chain joins TRBV6-2 or TRBV6-3 to TRBJ2-2, with 13 bases aligning to TRBD2. Sequenced here: peripheral blood, sampled 28 days after the second dose of the MenACWY control vaccine. The DNA for the CDR3 is TGTGCCAGCAGTCCCCGACTAGCGGGAGGCGTAAACACCGGGGAGCTGTTTTTT. Translation gives CASSPRLAGGVNTGELFF.